The sequence of this TCR beta chain was determined in a study of blood T cell repertoires in COVID-19 (dated by TCRdb to the early 2020s). In the study overall: Collaborator samples came from the United States, Italy and Spain and covered acute and convalescent phases of COVID-19. The samples were drawn from two sources: the first 160 participants of the ongoing ImmuneRACE study, and 1,254 subjects contributed by 6 global collaborators. The dataset comprised deeply sampled blood TCRbeta repertoires from subjects exposed to, actively infected with, or recovered from COVID-19. The prospective study material was composed of cDNA or gDNA derived from T cells, B-cell-depleted T cells, or PBMCs. Where available, HLA class I and class II types were taken from metadata supplied by the sample provider and were not determined by assay-based typing. The repertoires were released in a freely available public database meant as a resource for research on the immune response to SARS-CoV-2. The sample metadata nearly always contained a de-identified subject ID, COVID-19 status, age in years and sex. Overall results and qualifications from the work: How much clinical and demographic metadata was included differed by source and by participant, and the metadata was provided uncurated.

TCRbeta CDR3 regions were amplified from genomic DNA by means of the immunoSEQ Assay, a bias-controlled multiplex PCR. The authors' pipeline ran thus. The number of nucleated cells in each sample was estimated from the amplification of reference gene primers within the assay. To quantify the absolute abundance of each unique TCRbeta CDR3 rearrangement, sequence reads were collapsed and filtered. For each sample, productive Simpson clonality was calculated as the square root of Simpson's diversity index across productive rearrangements. TCRdb obtained this table from immuneACCESS and retained in-frame rearrangements with V and J assigned. These tables miss some clones; where compared with another copy, unresolved V genes account for less than half of the shortfall, and the remainder is unexplained. V and J calls and clone size come straight from that table; D and trimming were deduced from the DNA. This sample comprises approximately 220,000 clones, around 85% of them detected only once. About 2% of the sample is taken by the ten largest.

CDR1 and CDR2 are read off the germline V gene (reference sequence) as LGHDT and YNNKEL. Trimming takes 1 base from V and 2 bases from J, and the germline ends sit 6 bases apart. Counted from cysteine to phenylalanine, this CDR3 has 14 amino acids. This entry keeps only the CDR3 DNA: 42 bases, framed from base 1. As for this clone: Its specific antigen is unknown. No base-level quality is on record; no much larger clone is a single base apart.

Each collaborating institution followed its own protocols to collect whole blood in K2EDTA tubes. For TCRbeta analysis, collaborators shipped samples as frozen whole blood, isolated PBMCs, or DNA extracted from either of those sample types. The sample comprised peripheral blood. The sequence was collected from a woman between 45 and 65 years old with acute or convalescent COVID-19. The chain links TRBV3-1 (or the pseudogene TRBV3-2) with TRBJ1-5, with the D gene too uncertain to name. This receptor carries the CDR3 CASSQGAGNQPQHF. The nucleotide sequence reads TGTGCCAGCAGCCAAGGTGCAGGCAATCAGCCCCAGCATTTT.